The sequence of this T cell receptor (beta chain) was determined in a study of T cell changes during pregnancy in multiple sclerosis. The CDR3 runs to 14 residues. The germline V gene encodes CDR1 LGHNA and CDR2 YNFKEQ. V lost 3 bases to trimming and J lost 4 bases, with 9 bases between them. The protocol was immunoSEQ multiplex PCR, while the TCRdb copy is restricted to in-frame clones and leaves out a portion. Of roughly 100,000 clones in the sample, 91% are singletons; the top ten hold over 2.5%. Sequenced material: peripheral blood, taken in the second trimester of pregnancy. The chain recombines TRBV4-2 with TRBJ2-2, with a tentative D call TRBD1 (6 bases). The receptor was isolated from a female donor with multiple sclerosis, enrolled in a pregnancy study. CDR3 sequence: CASSQDRPTGELFF. In DNA form, the CDR3 reads TGTGCCAGCAGCCAGGACAGACCCACCGGGGAGCTGTTTTTT.